These 14 T cell receptor beta chains were all obtained from the same sample, sequenced in a study of blood T cell repertoires in COVID-19. Libraries were prepared by immunoSEQ multiplex PCR; TCRdb keeps only in-frame clonotypes and omits some of them. The top ten clones hold nearly 6.5% of a sample with roughly 330,000 clones, roughly 90% of them seen once. Sequenced sample: peripheral blood. These receptor sequences come from a man younger than 35 who had recovered from COVID-19.

Only a few counts were recorded for this clone. The genes are TRBV2 and TRBJ2-3, with 8 bases identical to TRBD1. The germline V gene encodes CDR1 SNHLY and CDR2 FYNNEI. This CDR3 has 16 amino acids. Unmatched junction bases numbered 8, after V lost 5 bases and J lost 1 base. CDR3 protein: CASSRTGGEGTDTQYF. In nucleotides, the CDR3 is TGTGCCAGCAGTCGAACAGGGGGAGAGGGCACAGATACGCAGTATTTT. Using reference TRBV2 and TRBJ2-3 for the parts outside the CDR3, the full variable domain is EPEVTQTPSHQVTQMGQEVILRCVPISNHLYFYWYRQILGQKVEFLVSFYNNEISEKSEIFDDQFSVERPDGSNFTLKIRSTKLEDSAMYFCASSRTGGEGTDTQYFGPGTRLTVL.

This sequence joins TRBV6-6 and TRBJ1-1; D may be TRBD1 (6 bases). V was cut by 6 bases and J by 2 bases, with 16 bases left in between. This CDR3 contains 15 residues. The V gene's germline CDR1 is MNHNY and CDR2 SVGAGI (reference sequence). CDR3 residues: CASRPHLGANTEAFF. The CDR3 DNA reads as TGTGCCAGCAGACCCCACCTGGGGGCTAACACTGAAGCTTTCTTT.

This clone was observed once. V and J are TRBV6-2 or TRBV6-3 and TRBJ2-7; D is uncertain. CDR3 length: 14 amino acids. Germline V gene sequence: CDR1 MNHEY, CDR2 SVGEGT. Trimming stripped 6 bases from V and 6 bases from J, with 18 bases between. CDR3 amino acids: CASSSDPTGSEQYF. CDR3 bases: TGTGCCAGCAGCTCAGACCCGACTGGGTCCGAGCAGTACTTC.

This clone was seen a handful of times. The V and J genes are TRBV3-1 (or the pseudogene TRBV3-2) and TRBJ2-7, with TRBD1 as a possible D gene (5 bases). Trimming pared 0 bases from V and 2 bases from J, leaving 8 bases between. Germline V gene lookup returns CDR1 LGHDT and CDR2 YNNKEL (reference sequence). CDR3 length: 14 residues. The CDR3 sequence: CASSQEDIPYEQYF. The DNA of the CDR3 is TGTGCCAGCAGCCAAGAGGACATCCCCTACGAGCAGTACTTC.

The CDR3 protein is CASSTPRLAGPDTQYF. The DNA for the CDR3 is TGTGCCAGCAGTACCCCCCGACTAGCGGGACCGGATACGCAGTATTTT. J is TRBJ2-3 and V is TRBV7-9, with 11 bases that match TRBD2. This CDR3 contains 16 residues. Per germline, CDR1 SEHNR and CDR2 FQNEAQ (reference sequence). Unmatched junction bases numbered 11, after V lost 6 bases and J lost 6 bases.

The chain has TRBV7-9 and TRBJ2-3, with TRBD2 identical over 10 bases. The CDR3 is 16 residues long. The V gene end was trimmed by 1 base and the J gene end by 11 bases; junction bases not matched to a gene: 12. Germline assignment: CDR1 SEHNR and CDR2 FQNEAQ (reference sequence). CDR3 residues: CASSLGLAGDLGVQYF. The CDR3 nucleotides are TGTGCCAGCAGCTTAGGCCTAGCGGGAGACTTGGGAGTGCAGTATTTT.

This chain uses TRBV27 with TRBJ1-1; 9 bases are shared with TRBD1. Trimming took 4 bases from V and 1 from J; bases not matched to a gene: 7. CDR1 MNHEY and CDR2 SMNVEV come from the germline V gene (reference sequence). This CDR3 spans 16 amino acids. The CDR3 coding sequence is TGTGCCAGCAGTTCCGTCTCGGACAGGGGGAACACTGAAGCTTTCTTT. It yields the protein CASSSVSDRGNTEAFF.

The chain joins TRBV2 to TRBJ2-1, with 12 bases identical to TRBD2. J was trimmed by 8 bases and V by 6 bases; bases with no gene match: 8. The germline gives CDR1 SNHLY, CDR2 FYNNEI. The CDR3 is made up of 15 amino acids. The chain's CDR3 is CASSARTSGTHEQFF. The CDR3 DNA reads TGTGCCAGCAGCGCGCGGACTAGCGGGACCCATGAGCAGTTCTTC.

V gene TRBV7-8 combines with J gene TRBJ2-1; 14 bases are a match to TRBD2. Germline lookup yields CDR1 SGHVS and CDR2 FQNEAQ. The CDR3 sequence is 15 residues long. The junction had 2 bases not matched to a gene; V was cut back by 1 base and J by 9 bases. The CDR3 loop reads CASSLGLAGGGEQFF. Here the CDR3 DNA reads TGTGCCAGCAGCTTAGGACTAGCGGGAGGGGGTGAGCAGTTCTTC.

The chain uses TRBV7-2 and TRBJ1-1, with TRBD1 as a possible D gene (6 bases). Trimming stripped 7 bases from V and 0 bases from J, with 21 bases between. Germline assignment: CDR1 SGHTA and CDR2 FQGNSA. This CDR3 is built from 17 residues. CDR3 region: CASTLQGSRDLNTEAFF. The CDR3 bases are TGTGCCAGCACCCTACAGGGTTCGAGGGACCTGAACACTGAAGCTTTCTTT.

V usage is TRBV5-4 and J usage is TRBJ2-3; 10 nucleotides match TRBD2. The germline gives CDR1 SGHNT, CDR2 YYREEE (reference sequence). The CDR3 spans 16 residues. J was trimmed by 5 bases and V by 1 base; bases with no gene match: 7. CDR3 loop: CASSLLASGRGDTQYF. CDR3 bases: TGTGCCAGCAGCTTGTTGGCTAGCGGGAGAGGAGATACGCAGTATTTT.

This rearrangement joins TRBV13 to TRBJ2-1; no clear D. Germline values: CDR1 PRHDT, CDR2 FYEKMQ (reference sequence). The CDR3 runs to 13 residues. Trimming pared 6 bases from V and 3 bases from J, leaving 9 bases between. The CDR3 region is CASSHRVYNEQFF. The CDR3 bases are TGTGCCAGCAGTCACCGAGTCTACAATGAGCAGTTCTTC.

V is TRBV6-6 and J is TRBJ2-5; 8 bases are a match to TRBD1. Losses at the gene ends were 2 bases for V and 5 bases for J; bases not matched to a gene: 10. The CDR3 is 16 residues long. Per the germline V gene, CDR1 is MNHNY and CDR2 is SVGAGI (reference sequence). CDR3: CASSYGTGPRGETQYF. The DNA of the CDR3 is TGTGCCAGCAGTTACGGGACAGGCCCTAGGGGGGAGACCCAGTACTTC.

This chain uses TRBV28 with TRBJ2-5; D may be TRBD1 (5 bases). The V end was cut by 6 bases, the J end by 4 bases, with 15 bases between. This CDR3 region has 14 residues. CDR1 is MDHEN and CDR2 is SYDVKM in the germline V gene. CDR3 bases: TGTGCCAGCAGCCCCCGCCTAGGGGTAGAGACCCAGTACTTC. Translation: CASSPRLGVETQYF.